Sequencing of this TCR beta chain was carried out in a study of T cell responses to AZD1222 COVID-19 vaccine. This clone was detected once. This CDR3 is 16 amino acids long. Trimming removed 3 bases from V and 6 bases from J; junction bases left unmatched: 7. CDR1 and CDR2 (germline): MNHEY, SMNVEV (reference sequence). Sequencing used immunoSEQ multiplex PCR; TCRdb keeps in-frame clones, though not all of them. The repertoire holds approximately 150,000 clones, with about 92% as singletons. The chain employs TRBV27 and TRBJ2-3, with 12 positions matching TRBD2. The sequenced sample was peripheral blood, obtained 28 days after the second AZD1222 dose. This clonotype was obtained from an adult who received the AZD1222 COVID-19 vaccine. The CDR3 loop reads CASSFRLAGGKDTQYF. CDR3 bases: TGTGCCAGCAGTTTTCGCCTAGCGGGAGGGAAGGATACGCAGTATTTT.